This TCR beta chain was observed in a study of human T cells and chemical hapten exposure. Study-level results: TCRs exceeding 1 in 1000 frequency stayed unchanged with DPC sensitization.

The table lists this clonotype with a few counts. The antigen is unknown. TCRdb processed the RACE reads anew with MiXCR; each CDR3 protein has one entry. The sample has around 110,000 distinct CDR3 sequences; about 10% are singletons. The time point: patch test 3, about 24 weeks after DPC sensitization. Treatment specified: therapeutic diphenylcyclopropenone sensitization with weekly scalp DPC. The input for sequencing was whole blood, taken in connection with sensitization to the hapten diphenylcyclopropenone (DPC). The receptor comes from a woman aged 45-59 years with alopecia areata. Some clones in this sample may be carry-over from other donors' samples.

The CDR3 region is CASSSRRFSNTGELFF. In DNA, the CDR3 is TGTGCCAGCAGTTCTCGACGGTTTTCGAACACCGGGGAGCTGTTTTTT. The chain carries TRBV2 and TRBJ2-2; no definite D call. Trimming removed 5 bases from V and 0 bases from J, with 13 bases in between. The CDR3 consists of 16 residues. Germline CDR1 is SNHLY and CDR2 is FYNNEI.